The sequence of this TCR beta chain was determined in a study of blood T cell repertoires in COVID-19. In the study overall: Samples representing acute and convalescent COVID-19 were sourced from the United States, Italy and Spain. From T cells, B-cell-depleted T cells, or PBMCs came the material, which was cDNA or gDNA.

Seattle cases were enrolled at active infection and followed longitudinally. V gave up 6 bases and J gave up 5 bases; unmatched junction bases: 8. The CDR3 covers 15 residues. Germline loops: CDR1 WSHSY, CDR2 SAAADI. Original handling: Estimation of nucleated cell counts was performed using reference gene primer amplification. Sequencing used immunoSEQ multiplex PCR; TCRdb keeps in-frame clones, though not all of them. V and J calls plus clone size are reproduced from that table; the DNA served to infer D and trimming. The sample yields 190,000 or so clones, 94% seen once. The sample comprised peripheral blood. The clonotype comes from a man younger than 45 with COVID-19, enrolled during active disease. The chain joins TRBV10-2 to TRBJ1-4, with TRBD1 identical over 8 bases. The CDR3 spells CASRARQGKNEKLFF. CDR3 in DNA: TGCGCCAGCAGGGCTAGACAGGGGAAAAATGAAAAACTGTTTTTT.